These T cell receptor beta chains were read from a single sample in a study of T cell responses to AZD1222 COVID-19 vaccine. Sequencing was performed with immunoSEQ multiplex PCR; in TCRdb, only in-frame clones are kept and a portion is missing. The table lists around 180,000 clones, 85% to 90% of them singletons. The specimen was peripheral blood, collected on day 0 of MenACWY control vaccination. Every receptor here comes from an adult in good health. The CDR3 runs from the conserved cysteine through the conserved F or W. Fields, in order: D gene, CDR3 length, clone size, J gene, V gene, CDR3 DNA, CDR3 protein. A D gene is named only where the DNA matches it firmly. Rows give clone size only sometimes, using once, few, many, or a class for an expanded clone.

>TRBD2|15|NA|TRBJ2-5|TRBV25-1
TGTGCCAGCAGCCGACTAGCGGGGGGGCTAGAGACCCAGTACTTC
CASSRLAGGLETQYF
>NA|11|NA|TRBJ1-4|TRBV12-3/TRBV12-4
TGTGCCAGCACTTATAAGGAAAAACTGTTTTTT
CASTYKEKLFF
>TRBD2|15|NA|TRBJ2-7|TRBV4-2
TGTGCCAGCAGCCAAGGGACTAGCGACTCCTACGAGCAGTACTTC
CASSQGTSDSYEQYF
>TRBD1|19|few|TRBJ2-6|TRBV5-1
TGCGCCAGCAGCCCCAAACCGACAGGGGCCTCCTCTGGGGCCAACGTCCTGACTTTC
CASSPKPTGASSGANVLTF
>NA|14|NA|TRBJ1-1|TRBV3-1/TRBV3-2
TGTGCCAGCAGCTACGACAGGATAGGCACTGAAGCTTTCTTT
CASSYDRIGTEAFF
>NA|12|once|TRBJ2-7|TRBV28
TGTGCCAGCAGTCTACAGTTCTACGAGCAGTACTTC
CASSLQFYEQYF
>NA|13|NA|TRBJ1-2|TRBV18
TGTGCCAGCTCATCGGACGGGGCATATGGCTACACCTTC
CASSSDGAYGYTF
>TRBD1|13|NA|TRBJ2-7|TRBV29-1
TGCAGCGTTGCCAGGGACAGGGGAAACGAGCAGTACTTC
CSVARDRGNEQYF
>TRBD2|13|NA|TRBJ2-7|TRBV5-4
TGTGCCAGCAGTAGCGGGGGAGCCTACGAGCAGTACTTC
CASSSGGAYEQYF
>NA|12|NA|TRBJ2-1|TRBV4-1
TGCGCCAGCAGCCAATCTTACAATGAGCAGTTCTTC
CASSQSYNEQFF
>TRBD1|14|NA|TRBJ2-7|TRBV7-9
TGTGCCAGCGCGTTCCGGGACAGTTATTACGAGCAGTACTTC
CASAFRDSYYEQYF
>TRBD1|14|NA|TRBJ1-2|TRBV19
TGTGCCAGTATGGACAGGGGCGAGCGTTGGGGCTACACCTTC
CASMDRGERWGYTF
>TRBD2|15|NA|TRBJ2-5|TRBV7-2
TGTGCCAGCAGCTTGGGAGCGGGGTCGCGAGAGACCCAGTACTTC
CASSLGAGSRETQYF
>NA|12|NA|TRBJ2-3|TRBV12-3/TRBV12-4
TGTGCCACCACTACTAGCACAGATACGCAGTATTTT
CATTTSTDTQYF
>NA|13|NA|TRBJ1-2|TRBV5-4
TGTGCCAGCAAGAAGGAGGGGCCCTATGGCTACACCTTC
CASKKEGPYGYTF
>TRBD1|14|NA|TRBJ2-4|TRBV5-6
TGTGCCAGCAGCTATCCAGGACAGGGGGACATTCAGTACTTC
CASSYPGQGDIQYF
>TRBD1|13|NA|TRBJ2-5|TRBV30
TGTGCCTGGAGCCCCGGGGACAGAGAGACCCAGTACTTC
CAWSPGDRETQYF
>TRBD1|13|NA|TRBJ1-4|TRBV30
TGTGCCTGGACTCAGGGAGGGGGCGAAAAACTGTTTTTT
CAWTQGGGEKLFF
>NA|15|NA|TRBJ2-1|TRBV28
TGTGCCAGCAGTTTGCGGTTAAGCTCCTACAATGAGCAGTTCTTC
CASSLRLSSYNEQFF
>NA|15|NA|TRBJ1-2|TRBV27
TGTGCCAGCAGCTATCTCCGCGGGGATGGCTATGGCTACACCTTC
CASSYLRGDGYGYTF
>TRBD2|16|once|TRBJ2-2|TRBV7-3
TGTGCCAGCAGCCAAGGGGGGACTAGCGGGACCGGGGAGCTGTTTTTT
CASSQGGTSGTGELFF
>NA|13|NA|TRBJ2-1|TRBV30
TGTGCCTGGAGTAGGGGTCCATACAATGAGCAGTTCTTC
CAWSRGPYNEQFF